A single sample gave rise to the 7 T cell receptor beta chains below, sequenced in a study of OX40 agonist ivuxolimab in advanced cancers. Profiled with immunoSEQ multiplex PCR; TCRdb holds only in-frame clones, not every one. In the table there are fewer than 85,000 clones, 80% to 90% of which are singletons. The specimen was CD4+ or CD8+ T cells sorted from blood, collected in a trial of the OX40 agonist ivuxolimab. These receptors all come from an adult with an advanced solid tumor such as melanoma, head and neck, liver or kidney cancer.

The chain combines TRBV11-2 with TRBJ2-5; TRBD2 matches 8 bases. The ends lost 2 bases at V and 9 bases at J; junction bases unmatched: 14. The CDR3 consists of 16 residues. Germline V gene sequence: CDR1 SGHAT, CDR2 FQNNGV. The chain's CDR3 is CASSLSRVVVGGAQYF. The CDR3, as DNA: TGTGCCAGCAGCTTATCCCGGGTCGTGGTCGGGGGGGCCCAGTACTTC. Full variable domain (missing parts from reference TRBV11-2 and TRBJ2-5): EAGVAQSPRYKIIEKRQSVAFWCNPISGHATLYWYQQILGQGPKLLIQFQNNGVVDDSQLPKDRFSAERLKGVDSTLKIQPAKLEDSAVYLCASSLSRVVVGGAQYFGPGTRLLVL.

The chain joins TRBV5-1 to TRBJ2-3; perhaps TRBD1 as D (5 bases). V was cut by 2 bases and J by 5 bases, with 12 bases left in between. In germline, CDR1 is SGHRS, CDR2 YFSETQ. This CDR3 is built from 14 residues. The CDR3 is CASSLGQGRDTQYF. CDR3 nucleotides: TGCGCCAGCAGCTTAGGCCAGGGAAGAGATACGCAGTATTTT.

This chain uses TRBV6-5 with TRBJ1-1, with 7 bases fitting TRBD1. CDR3 length: 12 residues. V trimming: 11 bases; J trimming: 5 bases; junction bases outside the gene matches: 8. Germline CDR1 is MNHEY and CDR2 is SVGAGI. CDR3 DNA: TGTGCCGTCGAGGGGGCGGGGACTGAAGCTTTCTTT. This sequence encodes CAVEGAGTEAFF.

This chain uses TRBV18 with TRBJ2-7; TRBD2 matches 8 bases. The length of the CDR3 is 14 residues. The J segment lost 6 bases and the V segment lost 0 bases, leaving 4 bases of the junction unmatched. The germline gives CDR1 KGHSH, CDR2 LQKENI. For the CDR3, the DNA is TGTGCCAGCTCACCACCTAGCGGGGTACGCGAGCAGTACTTC. Amino acid sequence: CASSPPSGVREQYF.

CDR3: CASSPPVVASTGELFF. The CDR3 region has the DNA TGTGCCAGCAGCCCGCCCGTGGTTGCGTCGACCGGGGAGCTGTTTTTT. The rearrangement uses TRBV4-2 and TRBJ2-2; D gene ambiguous. The CDR3 runs 16 residues. The V gene's germline CDR1 is LGHNA and CDR2 YNFKEQ. V lost 4 bases to trimming and J lost 5 bases, with 17 bases between them.

The chain is built from TRBV28 and TRBJ1-2, with D tentatively TRBD1 (6 bases). The CDR3 consists of 14 residues. Per the germline V gene, CDR1 is MDHEN and CDR2 is SYDVKM. Trimming removed 4 bases at V and 6 bases at J, with 15 bases between. In DNA form, the CDR3 reads TGTGCCAGCAGTTCCAATGACAGGTTGCATGGCTACACCTTC. It encodes CASSSNDRLHGYTF.

In this sample, this clone turned up once. This rearrangement joins TRBV12-5 to TRBJ1-2; 8 bases are shared with TRBD1. V gave up 5 bases and J gave up 4 bases; unmatched junction bases: 12. Germline assignment: CDR1 LGHNT and CDR2 FRNRAP. The CDR3 consists of 16 residues. The CDR3 sequence: CASGPVSRGRGYGYTF. The CDR3 DNA follows: TGTGCTAGTGGTCCCGTATCCAGGGGGCGCGGCTATGGCTACACCTTC.